Reported below is one T cell receptor beta chain. The data derive from a study of T cell changes during pregnancy in multiple sclerosis. The CDR3 runs 14 residues. Germline-derived CDR1 and CDR2 are SGHDT and YYEEEE. The V and J ends lost 5 bases and 1 base, in that order; junction bases with no gene match: 2. TCRdb's copy holds only in-frame clones and misses some; the assay was immunoSEQ multiplex PCR. The sample has 70,000 to 95,000 clones, about 92% seen once; the top ten hold approximately 2%. This clonotype was obtained from a female donor in good health, enrolled as a control in a pregnancy study. The chain combines TRBV5-6 with TRBJ1-5, with 8 bases that match TRBD1. Sequences were derived from peripheral blood, sampled in the second trimester of pregnancy. DNA for the CDR3: TGTGCCAGCAGTTACAGGGGGAGCAATCAGCCCCAGCATTTT. As protein: CASSYRGSNQPQHF. Full variable domain (missing parts from reference TRBV5-6 and TRBJ1-5): DAGVTQSPTHLIKTRGQQVTLRCSPKSGHDTVSWYQQALGQGPQFIFQYYEEEERQRGNFPDRFSGHQFPNYSSELNVNALLLGDSALYLCASSYRGSNQPQHFGDGTRLSIL.